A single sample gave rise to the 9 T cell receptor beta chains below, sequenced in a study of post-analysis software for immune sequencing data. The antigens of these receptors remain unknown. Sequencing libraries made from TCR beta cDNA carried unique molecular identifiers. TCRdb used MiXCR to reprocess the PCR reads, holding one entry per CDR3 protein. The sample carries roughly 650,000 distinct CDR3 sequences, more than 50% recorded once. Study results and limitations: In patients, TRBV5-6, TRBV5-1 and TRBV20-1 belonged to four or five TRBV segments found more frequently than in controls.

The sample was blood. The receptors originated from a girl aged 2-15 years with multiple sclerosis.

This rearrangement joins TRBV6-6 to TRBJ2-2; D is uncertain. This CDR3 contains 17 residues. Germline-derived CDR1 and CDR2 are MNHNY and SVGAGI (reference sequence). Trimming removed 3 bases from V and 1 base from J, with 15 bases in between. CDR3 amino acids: CASSYPRSPGNTGELFF. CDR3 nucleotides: TGTGCCAGCAGTTATCCCAGGAGCCCAGGGAACACCGGGGAGCTGTTTTTT.

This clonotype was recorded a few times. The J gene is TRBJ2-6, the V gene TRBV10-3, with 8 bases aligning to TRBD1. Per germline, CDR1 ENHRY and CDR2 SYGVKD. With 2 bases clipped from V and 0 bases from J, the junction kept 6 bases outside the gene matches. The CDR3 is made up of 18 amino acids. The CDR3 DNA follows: TGTGCCATCAGTGAGATCCCCGGGACAGGCTCTGGGGCCAACGTCCTGACTTTC. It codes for CAISEIPGTGSGANVLTF.

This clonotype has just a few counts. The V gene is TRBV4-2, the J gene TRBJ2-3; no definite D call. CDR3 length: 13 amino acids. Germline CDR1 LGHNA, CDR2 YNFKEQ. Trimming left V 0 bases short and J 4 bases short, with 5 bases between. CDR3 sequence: CASSQDLPDTQYF. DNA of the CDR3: TGTGCCAGCAGCCAAGATCTCCCAGATACGCAGTATTTT.

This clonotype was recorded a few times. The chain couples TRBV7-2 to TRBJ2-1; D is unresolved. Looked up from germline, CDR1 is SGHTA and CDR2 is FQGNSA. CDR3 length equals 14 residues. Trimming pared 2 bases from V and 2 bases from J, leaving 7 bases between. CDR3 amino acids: CASSLNLPYNEQFF. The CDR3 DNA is TGTGCCAGCAGCTTAAACCTCCCCTACAATGAGCAGTTCTTC.

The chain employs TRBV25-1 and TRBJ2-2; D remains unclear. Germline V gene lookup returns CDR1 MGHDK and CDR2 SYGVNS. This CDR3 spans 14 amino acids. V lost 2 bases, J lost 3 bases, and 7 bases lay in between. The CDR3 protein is CASSESRDTGELFF. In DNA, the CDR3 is TGTGCCAGCAGTGAAAGTCGGGACACCGGGGAGCTGTTTTTT.

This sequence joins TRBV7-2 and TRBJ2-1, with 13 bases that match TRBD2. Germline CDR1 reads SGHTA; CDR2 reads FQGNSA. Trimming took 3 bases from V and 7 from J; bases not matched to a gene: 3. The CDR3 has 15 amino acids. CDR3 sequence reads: CASSFGLAGVNEQFF. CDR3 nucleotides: TGTGCCAGCAGCTTCGGACTAGCGGGGGTAAATGAGCAGTTCTTC. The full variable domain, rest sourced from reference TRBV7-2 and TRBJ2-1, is GAGVSQSPSNKVTEKGKDVELRCDPISGHTALYWYRQSLGQGLEFLIYFQGNSAPDKSGLPSDRFSAERTGGSVSTLTIQRTQQEDSAVYLCASSFGLAGVNEQFFGPGTRLTVL.

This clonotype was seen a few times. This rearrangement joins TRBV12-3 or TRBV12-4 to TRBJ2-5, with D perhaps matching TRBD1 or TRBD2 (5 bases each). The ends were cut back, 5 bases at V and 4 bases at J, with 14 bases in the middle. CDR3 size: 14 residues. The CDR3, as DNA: TGTGCCAGCAGTCGTCAGGGACGAGGAGAGACCCAGTACTTC. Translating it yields CASSRQGRGETQYF.

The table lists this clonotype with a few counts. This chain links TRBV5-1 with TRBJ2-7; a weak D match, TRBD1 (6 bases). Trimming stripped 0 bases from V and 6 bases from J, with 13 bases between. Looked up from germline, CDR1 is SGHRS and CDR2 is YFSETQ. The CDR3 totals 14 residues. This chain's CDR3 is CASSLVAGDGEQYF. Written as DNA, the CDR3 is TGCGCCAGCAGCTTGGTGGCAGGGGACGGCGAGCAGTACTTC.

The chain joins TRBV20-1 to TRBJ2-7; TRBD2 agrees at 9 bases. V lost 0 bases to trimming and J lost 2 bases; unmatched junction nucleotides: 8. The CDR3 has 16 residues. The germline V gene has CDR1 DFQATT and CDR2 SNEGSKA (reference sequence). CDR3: CSARDTASGVTYEQYF. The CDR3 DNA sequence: TGCAGTGCTAGAGATACGGCTAGCGGGGTTACCTACGAGCAGTACTTC.